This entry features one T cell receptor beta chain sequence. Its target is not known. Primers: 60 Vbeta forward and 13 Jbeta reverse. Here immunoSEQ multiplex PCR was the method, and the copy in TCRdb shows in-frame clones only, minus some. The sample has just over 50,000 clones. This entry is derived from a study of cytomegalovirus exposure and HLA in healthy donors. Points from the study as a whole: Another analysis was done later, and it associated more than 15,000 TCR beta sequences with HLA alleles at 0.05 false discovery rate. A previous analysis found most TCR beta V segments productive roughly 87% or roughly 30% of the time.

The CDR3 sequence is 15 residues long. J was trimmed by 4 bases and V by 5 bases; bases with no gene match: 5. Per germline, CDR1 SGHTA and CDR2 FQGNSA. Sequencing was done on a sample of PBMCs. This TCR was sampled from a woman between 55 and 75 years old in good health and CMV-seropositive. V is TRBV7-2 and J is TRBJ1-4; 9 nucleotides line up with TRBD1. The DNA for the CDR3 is TGTGCCAGCAGCCACCCGGGACAGGGTAATGAAAAACTGTTTTTT. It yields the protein CASSHPGQGNEKLFF.